This T cell receptor (beta chain) was obtained from a study of cytomegalovirus exposure and HLA in healthy donors. PCR was performed using 60 Vbeta and 13 Jbeta primers. The table came from immunoSEQ multiplex PCR; TCRdb's copy has only in-frame clones and leaves some out. The sample holds 89,000 or so clones, about four fifths seen once. Healthy donors of bone marrow made up the group. Although they were nominally healthy when sampled, donors likely had unrecorded immune exposures. The J segment lost 2 bases and the V segment lost 3 bases, leaving 3 bases of the junction unmatched. The length of the CDR3 is 15 residues. The germline CDR1 and CDR2 sequences are LNHDA and SQIVND (reference sequence). Overall study findings and caveats: TCR beta V- and J-gene trimming was later associated with a missense DCLRE1C variant. The productive fraction for most TCR beta V segments was about 90% or about 30% in an earlier analysis.

In regard to this clone: Its specificity is not known.

The sample taken for sequencing was PBMCs. V usage is TRBV19 and J usage is TRBJ1-3; TRBD1 matches at 8 bases. The TCR originated in a man aged 55-75 years in good health and CMV-seronegative. In nucleotides, the CDR3 is TGTGCCAGTAGTATCGAACAGGGGGCTGGAAACACCATATATTTT. Its translation is CASSIEQGAGNTIYF.